One sample yielded the 30 T cell receptor beta chains listed below, sequenced in a study of T cells in Graves' hyperthyroidism and ophthalmopathy. RNA transcripts were the template for amplifying TCR beta CDR3 regions. TCR CDR3 regions were first amplified by RT-PCR with HTBI primers. TCRdb passed the multiplex PCR reads through MiXCR, listing each CDR3 protein once. The repertoire holds hundreds of thousands of distinct CDR3 sequences, with around 15% as singletons. Sequenced input: blood. The source of these receptors is a man younger than 35 with Graves' ophthalmopathy.

The gene calls are TRBV20-1 and TRBJ2-3, with 9 bases matching TRBD2. The CDR3 contains 12 residues. Germline CDR1 reads DFQATT; CDR2 reads SNEGSKA (reference sequence). The CDR3 here is CTAGGGADTQYF. In DNA form, the CDR3 reads TGCACCGCGGGCGGGGGGGCGGATACGCAGTATTTT.

This sequence joins TRBV5-6 and TRBJ1-1; D remains ambiguous. CDR1 is SGHDT and CDR2 is YYEEEE in the germline V gene. The CDR3 is 13 amino acids. Trimming removed 6 bases at V and 0 bases at J, with 9 bases between. In DNA form, the CDR3 reads TGTGCCAGCAAGCGGGGAGTGAACACTGAAGCTTTCTTT. It is translated as CASKRGVNTEAFF.

V is TRBV13 and J is TRBJ2-2; no firm D call. Trimming took off 1 base at V and 1 base at J, with 10 bases between the two ends. Per germline, CDR1 PRHDT and CDR2 FYEKMQ (reference sequence). The CDR3 totals 16 residues. The CDR3 DNA is TGTGCCAGCAGCTTAGATAAGTTCTTGAACACCGGGGAGCTGTTTTTT. Protein sequence: CASSLDKFLNTGELFF.

This clonotype showed up many times. The chain employs TRBV11-3 and TRBJ2-5, with D uncertain. V gave up 6 bases and J gave up 4 bases, with 9 bases separating them. The CDR3 runs to 12 residues. Germline-derived CDR1 and CDR2 are SGHNT and YENEEA. In DNA, the CDR3 is TGTGCCAGCAGACTAACGGGAGAGACCCAGTACTTC. This sequence encodes CASRLTGETQYF.

There are many counts of this clonotype. The chain has TRBV5-1 and TRBJ2-2, with D tentatively TRBD1 (6 bases). Trimming cost V 0 bases and J 5 bases, with 8 bases left between them. The CDR3 runs 14 residues. Germline CDR1 and CDR2: SGHRS and YFSETQ. The CDR3 nucleotides are TGCGCCAGCAGCTTGGACAGGGCGACCGGGGAGCTGTTTTTT. Amino acids: CASSLDRATGELFF. The full variable domain, rest sourced from reference TRBV5-1 and TRBJ2-2, is KAGVTQTPRYLIKTRGQQVTLSCSPISGHRSVSWYQQTPGQGLQFLFEYFSETQRNKGNFPGRFSGRQFSNSRSEMNVSTLELGDSALYLCASSLDRATGELFFGEGSRLTVL.

This clonotype was seen at least ten times. The rearrangement uses TRBV29-1 and TRBJ2-5; D is possibly TRBD1 (5 bases). Trimming stripped 4 bases from V and 5 bases from J, with 14 bases between. CDR1 and CDR2 from the germline V gene are SQVTM and ANQGSEA. This CDR3 has 13 residues. CDR3 protein: CSVVQGFGETQYF. In DNA, the CDR3 is TGCAGCGTTGTCCAGGGATTCGGGGAGACCCAGTACTTC.

This clonotype was seen at least ten times. This chain connects TRBV12-3 or TRBV12-4 to TRBJ1-5; unclear D gene. Trimming stripped 6 bases from V and 5 bases from J, with 14 bases between. The CDR3 is made up of 14 amino acids. In DNA, the CDR3 is TGTGCCAGCAGCCGACTCTCGACGGATCAGCCCCAGCATTTT. It yields the protein CASSRLSTDQPQHF.

The table lists this clonotype with a few counts. V gene TRBV6-1 combines with J gene TRBJ1-2, with D unresolved. Germline values: CDR1 MNHNS, CDR2 SASEGT. The V gene lost 6 bases and the J gene lost 2 bases, with 4 bases spanning the gap. The CDR3 is made up of 11 amino acids. Here the CDR3 reads CASRLNYGYTF. CDR3 DNA sequence: TGTGCCAGCAGGCTAAACTATGGCTACACCTTC.

CDR3 amino acids: CASSERPGRGEKLFF. CDR3 sequence (DNA): TGCGCCAGCAGTGAGCGGCCAGGGCGCGGTGAAAAACTGTTTTTT. The rearrangement uses TRBV10-2 and TRBJ1-4; possibly TRBD1 for D (5 bases). The germline CDR1 and CDR2 sequences are WSHSY and SAAADI. This CDR3 is built from 15 residues. V lost 2 bases and J lost 7, with 14 bases in between.

This clonotype was counted ten times or more. The chain uses TRBV3-1 and TRBJ1-4; D is possibly TRBD1 (5 bases). CDR1 LGHDT and CDR2 YNNKEL come from the germline V gene (reference sequence). CDR3 length equals 16 residues. Deletions cut 4 bases from V and 8 bases from J, with 20 bases between. The CDR3: CASSPGQGTIGEKLFF. The CDR3 coding sequence is TGTGCCAGCAGCCCTGGCCAGGGCACCATTGGGGAAAAACTGTTTTTT.

This clonotype was observed a handful of times. CDR3 sequence: CASSINGIPGRATYEQYF. The CDR3 bases are TGTGCCAGTAGTATTAATGGGATCCCCGGCCGCGCTACCTACGAGCAGTACTTC. The rearrangement links TRBV19 to TRBJ2-7; D is uncertain. Trimming took 3 bases from V and 2 from J, leaving 23 bases between them. The CDR3 runs 18 residues. The germline CDR1 and CDR2 sequences are LNHDA and SQIVND (reference sequence). The full variable domain, with the rest looked up from reference TRBV19 and TRBJ2-7, is DGGITQSPKYLFRKEGQNVTLSCEQNLNHDAMYWYRQDPGQGLRLIYYSQIVNDFQKGDIAEGYSVSREKKESFPLTVTSAQKNPTAFYLCASSINGIPGRATYEQYFGPGTRLTVT.

In this sample, this clonotype turned up many times. V gene TRBV5-1 combines with J gene TRBJ2-3; 9 positions agree with TRBD1. CDR1 is SGHRS, CDR2 YFSETQ, per germline. The length of the CDR3 is 15 residues. Trimming took 0 bases from V and 5 from J; bases not matched to a gene: 4. This chain's CDR3 is CASSLGTGDGDTQYF. CDR3 DNA sequence: TGCGCCAGCAGCTTGGGGACAGGGGATGGAGATACGCAGTATTTT.

This chain joins TRBV30 and TRBJ1-2; TRBD1 might be the D (5 bases). The CDR3 totals 15 residues. V lost 2 bases to trimming and J lost 3 bases, with 16 bases between them. In germline, CDR1 is GTSNPN, CDR2 SVGIG (reference sequence). CDR3: CAWSKNLKGDYGYTF. CDR3 sequence (DNA): TGTGCCTGGAGTAAAAACCTAAAAGGGGACTATGGCTACACCTTC. The variable domain in full, completed from reference TRBV30 and TRBJ1-2, reads SQTIHQWPATLVQPVGSPLSLECTVEGTSNPNLYWYRQAAGRGLQLLFYSVGIGQISSEVPQNLSASRPQDRQFILSSKKLLLSDSGFYLCAWSKNLKGDYGYTFGSGTRLTVV.

The chain uses TRBV9 and TRBJ1-3; D unclear. The CDR3 covers 17 residues. Germline-derived CDR1 and CDR2 are SGDLS and YYNGEE. V was clipped by 0 bases and J by 0 bases, with 13 bases between them. The CDR3 DNA sequence: TGTGCCAGCAGCGTAGTGGGTATCCAGAGCTCTGGAAACACCATATATTTT. Translating gives CASSVVGIQSSGNTIYF.

This clonotype was detected many times. This chain links TRBV20-1 with TRBJ2-4; D call uncertain. Trimming cost V 3 bases and J 0 bases, with 9 bases left between them. Per germline, CDR1 DFQATT and CDR2 SNEGSKA (reference sequence). The CDR3 loop spans 14 amino acids. Written as DNA, the CDR3 is TGCAGTGCTAGGGGGAATCTAGCCAAAAACATTCAGTACTTC. Translated, it gives CSARGNLAKNIQYF.

A remark on this clonotype: This clone may be a read error of a much larger clone one base away. This chain uses TRBV15 with TRBJ2-3; TRBD2 matches at 7 bases. Germline V gene sequence: CDR1 LNHNV, CDR2 YYDKDF (reference sequence). The CDR3 is 14 residues long. The CDR3 region has the DNA TGTGCCACCAGGGGGAGGGCCGTATCAGATACGCAGTGTTTT. Protein sequence: CATRGRAVSDTQCF.

V and J are TRBV6-1 and TRBJ2-1, with 7 nucleotides matching TRBD2. Trimming cost V 8 bases and J 6 bases; bases outside gene matches: 10. In germline, CDR1 is MNHNS, CDR2 SASEGT. The CDR3 totals 14 residues. CDR3 amino acids: CASGTGGIFNEQFF. The CDR3 DNA is TGTGCCAGCGGGACCGGGGGGATATTCAATGAGCAGTTCTTC.

This clonotype came up many times. V usage is TRBV2 and J usage is TRBJ2-1; D call uncertain. Trimming left V 2 bases short and J 2 bases short, with 7 bases between. The CDR3 covers 14 residues. In germline, CDR1 is SNHLY, CDR2 FYNNEI. The CDR3 nucleotides are TGTGCCAGCAGTGAAAGTTGGGCCTACAATGAGCAGTTCTTC. Its translation: CASSESWAYNEQFF.

In its sample, this clonotype was seen many times. The chain couples TRBV18 to TRBJ2-1, with unresolved D. V lost 6 bases to trimming and J lost 8 bases, with 11 bases between them. Germline V gene sequence: CDR1 KGHSH, CDR2 LQKENI. This CDR3 is built from 12 residues. CDR3 residues: CASSLGPHEQFF. CDR3 DNA sequence: TGTGCCAGCTCGCTAGGACCTCATGAGCAGTTCTTC.

This clonotype was counted ten times or more. The V call is TRBV6-4, the J call TRBJ2-2; D is perhaps TRBD2 (6 bases). Germline V lookup: CDR1 MRHNA, CDR2 SNTAGT. The length of the CDR3 is 15 residues. V was cut by 5 bases and J by 3 bases, with 13 bases left in between. DNA of the CDR3: TGTGCCAGCAGTAGGGAAGGGGACTACACCGGGGAGCTGTTTTTT. Protein sequence: CASSREGDYTGELFF.

The table lists this clonotype with many counts. J is TRBJ2-7 and V is TRBV6-2 or TRBV6-3, with no clear D. CDR3 size: 11 residues. Between the trimmed V and J ends, which lost 6 bases and 6 bases, there was a span of 9 bases. Germline V gene lookup returns CDR1 MNHEY and CDR2 SVGEGT. CDR3 loop: CASSYPSEQYF. CDR3 nucleotides: TGTGCCAGCAGCTATCCTTCCGAGCAGTACTTC.

With respect to this clonotype: A much larger clonotype is one base distant, so this may be a read error. V is TRBV5-8 and J is TRBJ2-3; D possibly matches TRBD1 or TRBD2 (5 bases each). The CDR3 has 16 residues. Germline assignment: CDR1 SGHTS and CDR2 YDEGEE. The CDR3 bases are TGTGCCGGCAGCTTGGGGGTGGACACCCGCACAGATACGCAGTATTTT. Its protein is CAGSLGVDTRTDTQYF.

This clonotype has a count of ten or more. The chain is built from TRBV6-2 or TRBV6-3 and TRBJ1-2; the match to TRBD1 covers 12 bases. The CDR3 totals 15 residues. V lost 5 bases, J lost 5 bases, and 6 bases stayed unmatched. Germline values: CDR1 MNHEY, CDR2 SVGEGT. CDR3 nucleotides: TGTGCCAGCAGTAGACCGGGACAGGGGGCTTATGGCTACACCTTC. It specifies CASSRPGQGAYGYTF.

This clonotype was counted a few times. The rearrangement joins TRBV11-2 to TRBJ2-7; no clear D gene. Germline CDR1 reads SGHAT; CDR2 reads FQNNGV. The V end lost 1 base, the J end lost 1 base, and 5 bases lay between the germline ends. CDR3 length: 13 amino acids. Here the CDR3 DNA reads TGTGCCAGCAGCTTAGTCAAGTCCTACGAGCAGTACTTC. The encoded protein is CASSLVKSYEQYF.

This clonotype was seen repeatedly, ten times or more. The chain links TRBV5-1 to TRBJ2-1; the D call may be TRBD1 or TRBD2 (6 bases each). The V gene lost 6 bases and the J gene lost 0 bases, with 10 bases spanning the gap. CDR3 length: 14 residues. Per germline, CDR1 SGHRS and CDR2 YFSETQ. In DNA form, the CDR3 reads TGCGCCAGCAAGAGGGGGGACTCCTACAATGAGCAGTTCTTC. Its protein product is CASKRGDSYNEQFF.

The sample holds many counts of this clonotype. The chain links TRBV6-1 to TRBJ1-1, with unresolved D. Germline CDR1 is MNHNS and CDR2 is SASEGT. The CDR3 runs 14 residues. The V end lost 7 bases, the J end lost 3 bases, and 15 bases lay between the germline ends. DNA of the CDR3: TGTGCCAGCAATAAAATAACAGAGGACACTGAAGCTTTCTTT. Protein sequence: CASNKITEDTEAFF.

This clonotype has a count of ten or more. This sequence joins TRBV15 and TRBJ2-7, with 9 nucleotides matching TRBD1. The CDR3 runs to 15 residues. After removal of 5 bases from V and 4 bases from J, the junction contained 9 bases not matched to a gene. Germline CDR1 and CDR2: LNHNV and YYDKDF (reference sequence). This CDR3 is CATSRPGTGIYEQYF. The CDR3 nucleotides read TGTGCCACCAGCCGCCCCGGGACAGGGATTTACGAGCAGTACTTC.

This clonotype was recorded a few times. The chain links TRBV4-1 to TRBJ1-4; TRBD1 aligns across 8 bases. Losses at the gene ends were 4 bases for V and 4 bases for J; bases not matched to a gene: 14. Germline CDR1 MGHRA, CDR2 YSYEKL. This CDR3 region has 18 residues. As DNA, the CDR3 is TGCGCCAGCAGCCCCGGGACAGGAGGTTTCCCCTTTAATGAAAAACTGTTTTTT. This encodes CASSPGTGGFPFNEKLFF.

This clonotype occurred many times. V usage is TRBV20-1 and J usage is TRBJ2-1; 11 nucleotides line up with TRBD1. The CDR3 contains 14 residues. From germline, CDR1 is DFQATT and CDR2 SNEGSKA (reference sequence). V lost 3 bases, J lost 8 bases, and 6 bases stayed unmatched. The chain's CDR3 is CSASLGTGGDEQFF. CDR3 coding DNA: TGCAGTGCTAGCCTCGGGACAGGGGGGGATGAGCAGTTCTTC.

Ten or more counts support this clonotype. V gene TRBV11-2 combines with J gene TRBJ1-2, with unresolved D. This CDR3 is built from 13 residues. V lost 2 bases to trimming and J lost 4 bases, with 8 bases between them. Germline V gene sequence: CDR1 SGHAT, CDR2 FQNNGV. Here the CDR3 DNA reads TGTGCCAGCAGCTTACGAGAGATCTATGGCTACACCTTC. This gives the protein CASSLREIYGYTF.